These T cell receptor beta chains were read from a single sample in a study of cytomegalovirus exposure and HLA in healthy donors. This table comes from immunoSEQ multiplex PCR, and its TCRdb copy is limited to in-frame clones, with some not included. The sample includes about 190,000 clones, more than 75% of them seen just once. The sequencing input was PBMCs. Receptors were obtained from a man between 18 and 29 years old in good health and CMV-seropositive. Each CDR3 is given with its conserved first and last residue. D genes are given only for firm matches. The size entry is marked missing in some rows and otherwise reads once, few, many or a size class.

V: TRBV7-9; J: TRBJ2-3; D: -; size: -; DNA: TGTGCCACTCACAGCGGAGGAGCGGATACGCAGTATTTT; CDR3: CATHSGGADTQYF
V: TRBV29-1; J: TRBJ2-3; D: -; size: -; DNA: TGCAGCGTTCGGAGCCCGAGTTATGGTCAGTATTTT; CDR3: CSVRSPSYGQYF
V: TRBV9; J: TRBJ1-1; D: -; size: once; DNA: TGTGCCAGCAGCGTAGTAGTCAACACTGAAGCTTTCTTT; CDR3: CASSVVVNTEAFF
V: TRBV6-6; J: TRBJ2-2; D: -; size: -; DNA: TGTGCCAGCAGTCAGAGGACCGGGGAGCTGTTTTTT; CDR3: CASSQRTGELFF
V: TRBV18; J: TRBJ2-7; D: -; size: many; DNA: TGTGCCAGCTCACGAGACAGCTCCTACGAGCAGTACTTC; CDR3: CASSRDSSYEQYF
V: TRBV7-2; J: TRBJ2-3; D: TRBD2; size: once; DNA: TGTGCCAGCAGCTTAGAAGCTGGGACTAGCGGCACAGATACGCAGTATTTT; CDR3: CASSLEAGTSGTDTQYF
V: TRBV5-1; J: TRBJ2-2; D: TRBD2; size: few; DNA: TGCGCCAGCAGCTCTAAAGGACTAGCGGGAGACACCGGGGAGCTGTTTTTT; CDR3: CASSSKGLAGDTGELFF
V: TRBV9; J: TRBJ2-5; D: TRBD2; size: -; DNA: TGTGCCAGCAGCGTAGGTGAAGGGGAGGGGACCCAGTACTTC; CDR3: CASSVGEGEGTQYF
V: TRBV5-1; J: TRBJ2-7; D: -; size: -; DNA: TGCGCCAGCAGCTTGGCCAAGGAGGTTCCCTTCTCCTACGAGCAGTACTTC; CDR3: CASSLAKEVPFSYEQYF
V: TRBV15; J: TRBJ2-5; D: -; size: once; DNA: TGTGCCACCAGCAGAGATCCAGATCAAGAGACCCAGTACTTC; CDR3: CATSRDPDQETQYF
V: TRBV6-6; J: TRBJ2-5; D: -; size: once; DNA: TGTGCCAGCAGTTATCGGGAGCTGGAGACCCAGTACTTC; CDR3: CASSYRELETQYF
V: TRBV4-3; J: TRBJ2-2; D: TRBD1; size: -; DNA: TGCGCCAGCAGCCAAGGCGGCAGGGGGTACACCGGGGAGCTGTTTTTT; CDR3: CASSQGGRGYTGELFF
V: TRBV30; J: TRBJ2-3; D: -; size: -; DNA: TGTGCCTGGACACGGGGTAGCACAGATACGCAGTATTTT; CDR3: CAWTRGSTDTQYF
V: TRBV4-1; J: TRBJ1-2; D: -; size: -; DNA: TGCGCCAGCAGCCAAGAGACTCTAGGAGTGCTGGCCAACTATGGCTACACCTTC; CDR3: CASSQETLGVLANYGYTF
V: TRBV5-1; J: TRBJ2-1; D: TRBD2; size: few; DNA: TGCGCCAGCAGGGCGGGGACGGCGGGAGGGTACAATGAGCAGTTCTTC; CDR3: CASRAGTAGGYNEQFF
V: TRBV5-1; J: TRBJ2-3; D: TRBD1; size: -; DNA: TGCGCCAGCAGGGCAACAGGGGTCAGGGCAGATACGCAGTATTTT; CDR3: CASRATGVRADTQYF
V: TRBV21-1; J: TRBJ1-2; D: -; size: -; DNA: TGTGCCAGCAGCAAGTTTCGGCAGGGTCACTATGGCTACACCTTC; CDR3: CASSKFRQGHYGYTF
V: TRBV19; J: TRBJ2-7; D: TRBD1; size: -; DNA: TGTGCCAGTAGGGTATCCGGGACAGGCTCCTACGAGCAGTACTTC; CDR3: CASRVSGTGSYEQYF
V: TRBV9; J: TRBJ2-1; D: TRBD1; size: -; DNA: TGTGCCAGCAGCGTAGAGGGGGCAACCTACAATGAGCAGTTCTTC; CDR3: CASSVEGATYNEQFF
V: TRBV9; J: TRBJ2-7; D: -; size: -; DNA: TGTGCCAGCAGCGTAGCTGTGTCGAGATGCTACGAGCAGTACTTC; CDR3: CASSVAVSRCYEQYF
V: TRBV6-1; J: TRBJ1-1; D: -; size: once; DNA: TGTGCCAGCAGTGCCGCAGGGGAAGAAACTGAAGCTTTCTTT; CDR3: CASSAAGEETEAFF
V: TRBV6-6; J: TRBJ2-3; D: -; size: -; DNA: TGTGCCAGCAGTTTCTCGGGAGCCAACAGGGAGTATTTT; CDR3: CASSFSGANREYF
V: TRBV29-1; J: TRBJ1-1; D: -; size: -; DNA: TGCAGCGTTGAAATAGAAGGAGGCAGAGAAGCTTTCTTT; CDR3: CSVEIEGGREAFF
V: TRBV28; J: TRBJ1-1; D: -; size: -; DNA: TGTGCCATCTCTTCATCCAGGGGCACTGAAGCTTTCTTT; CDR3: CAISSSRGTEAFF
V: TRBV9; J: TRBJ1-5; D: -; size: -; DNA: TGTGCCAGCAGCCTGGACAGCAGCAATCAGCCCCAGCATTTT; CDR3: CASSLDSSNQPQHF
V: TRBV27; J: TRBJ2-7; D: -; size: -; DNA: TGTGCCAGCAGTAGGCGGGGTCCGTACGAGCAGTACTTC; CDR3: CASSRRGPYEQYF
V: TRBV4-2; J: TRBJ2-5; D: -; size: -; DNA: TGTGCCAGCAGCCAAAATACTGTACAAGCGGGCCAGTACTTC; CDR3: CASSQNTVQAGQYF
V: TRBV7-9; J: TRBJ2-2; D: TRBD1; size: medium-sized; DNA: TGTGCCAGCAGCTTAACAGGGGAAAGCGCGAACACCGGGGAGCTGTTTTTT; CDR3: CASSLTGESANTGELFF
V: TRBV4-2; J: TRBJ2-7; D: TRBD2; size: once; DNA: TGTGCCAGCAGCCTCCCGCCGGGGGGGTACGACGAGCAGTACTTC; CDR3: CASSLPPGGYDEQYF
V: TRBV9; J: TRBJ2-2; D: -; size: -; DNA: TGTGCCAGCAGCGTAGACCAGGGGCGTCGGGAGCTGTTTTTT; CDR3: CASSVDQGRRELFF
V: TRBV30; J: TRBJ1-5; D: -; size: -; DNA: TGTGCCTGGACCCTAAAATCCGAGATTCGGCCCCAGCATTTT; CDR3: CAWTLKSEIRPQHF
V: TRBV28; J: TRBJ1-2; D: -; size: few; DNA: TGTGCCAGCAGTTTACGGAACTATGGCTACACCTTC; CDR3: CASSLRNYGYTF
V: TRBV30; J: TRBJ2-5; D: -; size: -; DNA: TGTGCCTGGAGTGAATCCTCGGGTTCCCCGGGGGAGACCCAGTACTTC; CDR3: CAWSESSGSPGETQYF
V: TRBV27; J: TRBJ2-1; D: TRBD2; size: -; DNA: TGTGCCAGCACCTCCCCCCCTAGCGGGGGATTGCAGTTCTTC; CDR3: CASTSPPSGGLQFF
V: TRBV7-7; J: TRBJ2-2; D: TRBD1; size: few; DNA: TGTGCCACAAGCCCGACAGGGATCACCGGGGAGCTGTTTTTT; CDR3: CATSPTGITGELFF
V: TRBV28; J: TRBJ1-2; D: -; size: -; DNA: TGTGCCAGCAGACTGACCCGGGGGAAATATGGCTACACCTTC; CDR3: CASRLTRGKYGYTF
V: TRBV11-2; J: TRBJ2-4; D: -; size: -; DNA: TGTGCCAGCAGCTTAGAATTCGCCAGGGTGGCCAAAAACATTCAGTACTTC; CDR3: CASSLEFARVAKNIQYF
V: TRBV28; J: TRBJ1-1; D: -; size: -; DNA: TGTGCCAGCAGTCCACCTCCAACGAGTGAAGCTTTCTTT; CDR3: CASSPPPTSEAFF
V: TRBV6-1; J: TRBJ1-5; D: TRBD1; size: -; DNA: TGTGCCAGCAGTGGGACAGGTTTGGGACAGCCCCAGCATTTT; CDR3: CASSGTGLGQPQHF
V: TRBV19; J: TRBJ1-2; D: TRBD1; size: -; DNA: TGTGCCAGTAGTATAGGGACAGGGGCTTCCTATGGCTACACCTTC; CDR3: CASSIGTGASYGYTF
V: TRBV11-3; J: TRBJ2-1; D: TRBD2; size: -; DNA: TGTGCCAGCAGCTTATGGACTAGCGCATACAATGAGCAGTTCTTC; CDR3: CASSLWTSAYNEQFF
V: TRBV25-1; J: TRBJ1-1; D: -; size: -; DNA: TGTGCCAGGGGGGAGGGTGCTTTCTTT; CDR3: CARGEGAFF
V: TRBV5-1; J: TRBJ2-2; D: -; size: -; DNA: TGCGCCAGCAGCTTAGCGCTTTCGAACACCGGGGAGCTGTTTTTT; CDR3: CASSLALSNTGELFF
V: TRBV25-1; J: TRBJ2-5; D: -; size: -; DNA: TGTGCCAGCGCCAGAGGTTCCCTTGAGACCCAGTACTTC; CDR3: CASARGSLETQYF
V: TRBV23-1; J: TRBJ2-7; D: TRBD1; size: -; DNA: TGCGCCAGCAGCTTTGTTAACAGGGGGCGATACGAGCAGTACTTC; CDR3: CASSFVNRGRYEQYF
V: TRBV27; J: TRBJ2-7; D: TRBD2; size: -; DNA: TGTGCCAGCAGTTTCGGGAGGGATGCCTCCTACGAGCAGTACTTC; CDR3: CASSFGRDASYEQYF
V: TRBV30; J: TRBJ1-1; D: -; size: -; DNA: TGTGCCTGGAGGGAGACAGAGAACACTGAAGCTTTCTTT; CDR3: CAWRETENTEAFF
V: TRBV4-2; J: TRBJ2-7; D: -; size: few; DNA: TGTGCCAGCAGCCAAGGGACCCGGGACTCCTACGAGCAGTACTTC; CDR3: CASSQGTRDSYEQYF
V: TRBV9; J: TRBJ1-1; D: -; size: -; DNA: TGTGCCAGCAGCGTAGCTACGGGGTCCACTGAAGCTTTCTTT; CDR3: CASSVATGSTEAFF
V: TRBV6-6; J: TRBJ2-5; D: TRBD2; size: few; DNA: TGTGCCAGCCGCGACGGGGAGGGGTTGGGGACCCAGTACTTC; CDR3: CASRDGEGLGTQYF
V: TRBV7-2; J: TRBJ2-1; D: TRBD2; size: -; DNA: TGTGCCAGCACCCGAGGGAGGGCGGACAATGAGCAGTTCTTC; CDR3: CASTRGRADNEQFF
V: TRBV9; J: TRBJ2-1; D: -; size: -; DNA: TGTGCCAGCAGCGTAGCGGGATTAAACAATGAGCAGTTCTTC; CDR3: CASSVAGLNNEQFF
V: TRBV30; J: TRBJ2-2; D: -; size: -; DNA: TGTGCCTGGAGTGTACGGGGGACCGGGGAGCTGTTTTTT; CDR3: CAWSVRGTGELFF
V: TRBV9; J: TRBJ2-7; D: TRBD1; size: -; DNA: TGTGCCAGCAGCGTATCTCCCTCCAGGACAGGGGGACGGCAGTACTTC; CDR3: CASSVSPSRTGGRQYF
V: TRBV28; J: TRBJ1-5; D: -; size: -; DNA: TGTGCCAGCAGTACCTTGGGGGCCTACAATCAGCCCCAGCATTTT; CDR3: CASSTLGAYNQPQHF
V: TRBV5-1; J: TRBJ2-1; D: TRBD1; size: -; DNA: TGCGCCAGCAGCTTGCAGACAGGGGGGAATGAGCAGTTCTTC; CDR3: CASSLQTGGNEQFF
V: TRBV10-1; J: TRBJ1-2; D: -; size: -; DNA: TGCGCCAGCAACAACGGACTGTTGTATGGCTACACCTTC; CDR3: CASNNGLLYGYTF
V: TRBV30; J: TRBJ1-1; D: -; size: -; DNA: TGTGCCTGGAGTGTACACAAGAACACTGAAGCTTTCTTT; CDR3: CAWSVHKNTEAFF
V: TRBV7-2; J: TRBJ2-7; D: -; size: few; DNA: TGTGCCAGCAGCTTAGGGCCCGGGAAGGCCTACGAGCAGTACTTC; CDR3: CASSLGPGKAYEQYF
V: TRBV18; J: TRBJ2-6; D: TRBD1; size: -; DNA: TGTGCCAGCTCACCGGACAGGGTGGCTGGGGCCAACGTCCTGACTTTC; CDR3: CASSPDRVAGANVLTF